The rows below give T cell receptor beta chains drawn from one sample of a study of blood T cells in healthy people across ages. TCRdb reprocessed the 5' RACE reads via MiXCR and lists one record per CDR3 protein. Of some 700,000 distinct CDR3 sequences listed, 43% are singletons. The sample was blood. The receptors here all came from an older woman in good health. Each CDR3 is given with its conserved first and last residue. Each record gives: D gene, V gene, J gene, clone size, CDR3 DNA, CDR3 protein. D genes are given only for firm matches. For some rows the clone size is stated as once, few or many, or as a class when expanded; others skip it.

.	TRBV6-1	TRBJ2-7	.	TGTGCCAGCACCACCGCCGGAGCCTACGAGCAGTACTTC	CASTTAGAYEQYF
.	TRBV18	TRBJ1-1	.	TGTGCCAGCTCACCGGGGGCGGCAATATCTGAAGCTTTCTTT	CASSPGAAISEAFF
TRBD2	TRBV6-5	TRBJ2-7	few	TGTGCCAGCAGTTACTCCTCTCCACTAGCGGGAGGGGCCTACGAGCAGTACTTC	CASSYSSPLAGGAYEQYF
.	TRBV9	TRBJ2-7	.	TGTGCCAGCAGCGAGGCCCCTCTCGGCTACGAGCAGTACTTC	CASSEAPLGYEQYF
TRBD1	TRBV7-3	TRBJ1-4	few	TGTGCCAGCAGCAGACAGGGGGGAAATGGAGAAAAACTGTTTTTT	CASSRQGGNGEKLFF
.	TRBV7-9	TRBJ2-7	.	TGTGCCAGCAGGGTTAGCTCCTACGAGCAGTACTTC	CASRVSSYEQYF
.	TRBV27	TRBJ1-1	.	TGTGCCAGCAGTGTCAGGGTCGCCGCGGACACTGAAGCTTTCTTT	CASSVRVAADTEAFF
.	TRBV6-2/TRBV6-3	TRBJ2-2	.	TGTGCCAGCACCTCCGCCGGGACCACCACCGGGGAGCTGTTTTTT	CASTSAGTTTGELFF
TRBD2	TRBV12-3/TRBV12-4	TRBJ2-3	.	TGTGCCAGCAGTTTGGGACTAGAGACTAGCACAGATACGCAGTATTTT	CASSLGLETSTDTQYF
.	TRBV27	TRBJ2-1	many	TGTGCCAGCAGTTTATCGATGCTAGTAATTGCCAATGAGCAGTTCTTC	CASSLSMLVIANEQFF
.	TRBV7-2	TRBJ1-5	.	TGTGCCAGCAGCCAGGAGGGATTCAGCAATCAGCCCCAGCATTTT	CASSQEGFSNQPQHF
TRBD1	TRBV29-1	TRBJ2-2	.	TGCAGCGTTGGTTCAAGGGGGCATCCCGGGGAGCTGTTTTTT	CSVGSRGHPGELFF
.	TRBV6-1	TRBJ2-3	.	TGTGCCAGCAACCCTTTCGGCCCGACAAGGCAGTATTTT	CASNPFGPTRQYF
TRBD1	TRBV19	TRBJ2-7	few	TGTGCCAGTACCCACCGGGACAGGGGGACCTACAATGAGCAGTACTTC	CASTHRDRGTYNEQYF
TRBD2	TRBV20-1	TRBJ2-5	many	TGCAGTGCTACACTAGCGGGAGGCCGTCCGGAGACCCAGTACTTC	CSATLAGGRPETQYF
.	TRBV7-9	TRBJ2-5	.	TGTGCCAGCAGCCCAAAACTAAGGGTGGGGTCTTCCAAGTACTTC	CASSPKLRVGSSKYF
.	TRBV14	TRBJ1-2	few	TGTGCCAGCAGCCAAGCCGGGGGGCTTACCTATGGCTACACCTTC	CASSQAGGLTYGYTF
.	TRBV25-1	TRBJ2-7	.	TGTGCCAGCAGTGACCCCAGGACTACGGACGAGCAGTACTTC	CASSDPRTTDEQYF
TRBD2	TRBV12-3/TRBV12-4	TRBJ2-3	.	TGTGCCAGCAGTTTCTTGGGGCGGGGGGGCCGAGATACGCAGTATTTT	CASSFLGRGGRDTQYF
.	TRBV18	TRBJ1-5	once	TGTGCCAGCTCACCTGGTAGGACCAAAAATCAGCCCCAGCATTTT	CASSPGRTKNQPQHF
.	TRBV20-1	TRBJ2-4	.	TGCAGTGCTAGGAGCCCGGAGGAACCCTACAATGAGCAGTACTTC	CSARSPEEPYNEQYF
.	TRBV7-2	TRBJ2-4	.	TGTGCCAGCAGCCCCGGTGCACTTTCTCGGTACTTC	CASSPGALSRYF
.	TRBV6-1	TRBJ1-2	few	TGTGCCAGCAGTGAAGCACCACCTAACTATGGCTACACCTTC	CASSEAPPNYGYTF
TRBD2	TRBV29-1	TRBJ2-3	many	TGCAGCGTTGAAGATGGGAGGGGCACAGATACGCAGTATTTT	CSVEDGRGTDTQYF
.	TRBV3-1	TRBJ1-1	.	TGTGCCAGCAGCCAAGCTGCGTTCATGAACACTGAAGCTTTCTTT	CASSQAAFMNTEAFF
TRBD1	TRBV12-3/TRBV12-4	TRBJ1-4	.	TGTGCCAGCAGTTCTTCCGGGACAGTTAATGAAAAACTGTTTTTT	CASSSSGTVNEKLFF
.	TRBV3-1	TRBJ1-3	.	TGTGCCAGCAGCCAAGACCGGGCCCCGGGGGGGAGAAACACCATATATTTT	CASSQDRAPGGRNTIYF
TRBD2	TRBV9	TRBJ2-1	once	TGTGCCAGCAGCGAAAGCGGGAGGGATGAGCGGTTCTTC	CASSESGRDERFF